This T cell receptor (beta chain) is drawn from a study of blood T cell repertoires in COVID-19. For the study at large: From T cells, B-cell-depleted T cells, or PBMCs came the material, which was cDNA or gDNA.

Trimming took off 5 bases at V and 3 bases at J, with 11 bases between the two ends. Germline values: CDR1 SEHNR, CDR2 FQNEAQ (reference sequence). The CDR3 length is 15 residues. Clones were read by immunoSEQ multiplex PCR, and TCRdb kept only the in-frame ones, dropping some. Of 83,000 or so clones in the sample, almost 85% were seen once. Sequences were obtained from peripheral blood. The TCR originated in a human donor in a cohort sampled during active COVID-19. The chain employs TRBV7-9 and TRBJ1-6, with a possible D match to TRBD1 (6 bases). The CDR3 is CASSEDSNYNSPLHF. The CDR3 nucleotides are TGTGCCAGCAGCGAGGACAGTAACTATAATTCACCCCTCCACTTT.